Listed below are T cell receptor beta chains from one sample, sequenced in a study of T cell changes during pregnancy in multiple sclerosis. Only in-frame clones appear in the TCRdb table, and some are missing; sequencing was by immunoSEQ multiplex PCR. The top ten clones hold about 1.2% of a sample with tens of thousands of clones, around 92% of them seen once. Here the sequenced sample was peripheral blood, taken after pregnancy. The receptors were sampled from a female donor in good health, enrolled as a control in a pregnancy study. CDR3s include the opening cysteine and the closing phenylalanine or tryptophan. The D gene is left open where the match is weak. Size is omitted from some rows. Given values are once, few, many or a class for expanded clones.

j_call,d_call,v_call,clone_size,cdr3_nt,cdr3_aa
TRBJ1-1,-,TRBV19,-,TGTGCCAGTAGTATTCTTTTGGGGAGGGACACTGAAGCTTTCTTT,CASSILLGRDTEAFF
TRBJ1-4,-,TRBV4-3,-,TGCGCCAGCAGCCAAGTCACCTCATTCGGGGTCGGTGAAAAACTGTTTTTT,CASSQVTSFGVGEKLFF
TRBJ2-3,TRBD2,TRBV5-8,few,TGTGCCAGCAGCCGTGGGACTAGCGGGGGACTCAACACAGATACGCAGTATTTT,CASSRGTSGGLNTDTQYF
TRBJ1-1,TRBD1,TRBV27,-,TGTGCCAGCAGTTTATACAGGGGAAACACTGAAGCTTTCTTT,CASSLYRGNTEAFF
TRBJ1-6,-,TRBV9,-,TGTGCCAGCAGCCCCAATCCCGGGGATTACTCACCCCTCCACTTT,CASSPNPGDYSPLHF
TRBJ2-7,-,TRBV15,-,TGTGCCACCAGCAGAGATCGCCAGGGGAATGACGAGCAGTACTTC,CATSRDRQGNDEQYF
TRBJ2-7,TRBD1,TRBV7-6,-,TGTGCCAGCAGCCCGCGGACAGGCAGTCCCTACGAGCAGTACTTC,CASSPRTGSPYEQYF
TRBJ1-2,-,TRBV14,-,TGTGCCAGCAGCCGCCTCTCCGGGGGAGGCTACACCTTC,CASSRLSGGGYTF
TRBJ1-2,-,TRBV28,-,TGTGCCAGCCGGGGAAACTATGGCTACACCTTC,CASRGNYGYTF
TRBJ1-5,TRBD1,TRBV6-1,-,TGTGCCAGCATCGACAGGGTAAGTCAGCCCCAGCATTTT,CASIDRVSQPQHF
TRBJ2-5,-,TRBV5-1,-,TGCGCCAGCAGCGGGAGGGGGTCCGGGCAGGAGACCCAGTACTTC,CASSGRGSGQETQYF
TRBJ1-1,-,TRBV28,once,TGTGCCAGCAGTTTATCCCCAGGAATGAACACTGAAGCTTTCTTT,CASSLSPGMNTEAFF
TRBJ1-6,-,TRBV4-3,-,TGCGCCAGCAGCCAAGTGGTACAGGGCTATTCACCCCTCCACTTT,CASSQVVQGYSPLHF
TRBJ2-2,-,TRBV9,-,TGTGCCAGCAGCGTAGTACCACACATTAACACCGGGGAGCTGTTTTTT,CASSVVPHINTGELFF
TRBJ2-7,-,TRBV19,-,TGTGCCAGTAGCCCTGGACTCCTCTCCTACGAGCAGTACTTC,CASSPGLLSYEQYF
TRBJ2-7,-,TRBV5-1,-,TGCGCCAGCAGCTTGGGAGGGACACCGAGAATTCTCTACGAGCAGTACTTC,CASSLGGTPRILYEQYF
TRBJ2-2,-,TRBV4-1,-,TGCGCCAGCAGCCAAGATCATTATAAGGAGGGTTCGAACACCGGGGAGCTGTTTTTT,CASSQDHYKEGSNTGELFF
TRBJ1-1,-,TRBV28,-,TGTGCCAGCAGTCGGCCGTTCACTCTCCTGAACGGGGATGAAGCTTTCTTT,CASSRPFTLLNGDEAFF
TRBJ1-2,TRBD1,TRBV30,-,TGTGCTGGAGGACAGGGGACTGGCTACACCTTC,CAGGQGTGYTF
TRBJ1-1,-,TRBV18,-,TGTGCCAGCTCACCACTTGAAGACAGGAAAGGCCGGCCAGCTTTCTTT,CASSPLEDRKGRPAFF
TRBJ2-1,-,TRBV29-1,-,TGCAGCGTTGATGGGCAGGGAATGCCCTACAATGAGCAGTTCTTC,CSVDGQGMPYNEQFF
TRBJ1-6,-,TRBV2,-,TGTGCCAGCAGTGAGGTCGGTTACGGTTCACCCCTCCACTTT,CASSEVGYGSPLHF
TRBJ2-7,-,TRBV4-3,-,TGCGCCAGCAGCCAAGCCCAGGGTCGAGGCTACGAGCAGTACTTC,CASSQAQGRGYEQYF
TRBJ1-4,-,TRBV6-1,-,TGTGCCAACGGGGGGGTTGAGGGGGCTAATGAAAAACTGTTTTTT,CANGGVEGANEKLFF
TRBJ1-1,-,TRBV18,-,TGTGCCAGCTCCCCAGACAGCCTGATCGGGGAAGCTTTCTTT,CASSPDSLIGEAFF
TRBJ2-5,TRBD1,TRBV2,-,TGTGCCACTAGGGGACAGGGGTCTCCAGAGACCCAGTACTTC,CATRGQGSPETQYF
TRBJ2-6,-,TRBV5-4,-,TGTGCCAGCAGCATGGACAGATACTCTGGGGCCAACGTCCTGACTTTC,CASSMDRYSGANVLTF
TRBJ2-3,-,TRBV9,-,TGTGCCAGCAGCGCGGACAGGGAGGGAGATACGCAGTATTTT,CASSADREGDTQYF
TRBJ1-1,-,TRBV7-2,-,TGTGCCAGCAGGAGACAGTTCATGAACACTGAAGCTTTCTTT,CASRRQFMNTEAFF
TRBJ2-5,TRBD2,TRBV5-4,-,TGTGCCAGCAGCTTCACTGGACTAGCGGGGGGAACCCAGTACTTC,CASSFTGLAGGTQYF
TRBJ1-6,-,TRBV10-2,-,TGCGCCAGCAGAACAGCTAATTCACCCCTCCACTTT,CASRTANSPLHF
TRBJ2-7,-,TRBV7-2,-,TGTGCCAGCAGCTTAAGGGGGAGGGACAATGAGCAGTACTTC,CASSLRGRDNEQYF
TRBJ1-2,-,TRBV7-9,once,TGTGCCAGCAGCTTATCAAGTGCGGGGCTCGGCTACACCTTC,CASSLSSAGLGYTF
TRBJ1-3,-,TRBV6-6,-,TGTGCCAGCAGGACCGGGACACTGAATGGGAACACCATATATTTT,CASRTGTLNGNTIYF
TRBJ2-7,-,TRBV11-2,-,TGTGCCAGCAGCTCCACCCCAACTCGACTCGAAATCGAGCAGTACTTC,CASSSTPTRLEIEQYF
TRBJ1-5,TRBD1,TRBV7-9,once,TGTGCCAGCAGCCGACAACCGGGACAGGGCACATTGGGCAATCAGCCCCAGCATTTT,CASSRQPGQGTLGNQPQHF
TRBJ2-5,-,TRBV7-9,-,TGTGCCAGCAGCTCGGGGCGCTCCCGGGGGGAGACCCAGTACTTC,CASSSGRSRGETQYF
TRBJ2-5,-,TRBV4-1,-,TGCGCCAGCAGCCAAGATGGACACCCGCAAGAGACCCAGTACTTC,CASSQDGHPQETQYF
TRBJ2-3,-,TRBV7-9,-,TGTGCCAGCAGCAGAACAGGGGCGGAGGGTACAGATACGCAGTATTTT,CASSRTGAEGTDTQYF
TRBJ1-2,TRBD1,TRBV15,-,TGTGCCACCAGCAGAGAGCGGACAGGGGGCCCCTATGGCTACACCTTC,CATSRERTGGPYGYTF
TRBJ2-2,-,TRBV11-2,-,TGTGCCAGCAGCCTCCAAAGGGGCGTGAGCACCGGGGAGCTGTTTTTT,CASSLQRGVSTGELFF